The 5 T cell receptor beta chains in this list originate from one sample, sequenced in a study of somatic mutations in cytotoxic T cells in rheumatoid arthritis (dated by TCRdb to 2016 to 2017). Library construction relied on the immunoSEQ multiplex PCR assay. TCRdb obtained this table from immuneACCESS and retained in-frame rearrangements with V and J assigned. These tables miss some clones; where compared with another copy, unresolved V genes account for less than half of the shortfall, and the remainder is unexplained. Across this sample there are more than 11,000 clones, with over 70% seen only once. The top ten clones comprise 7.4% of the sample. Sequenced material: CD8+ T cells sorted from blood. The receptors shown here come from an adult with rheumatoid arthritis.

The chain has TRBV15 and TRBJ2-1, with 8 bases that match TRBD1. Germline V CDR1 and CDR2: LNHNV, YYDKDF (reference sequence). This CDR3 is built from 15 residues. Unmatched junction bases numbered 5, after V lost 0 bases and J lost 7 bases. CDR3 nucleotide sequence: TGTGCCACCAGCAGAGAGCCGACAGGGGCGAATGAGCAGTTCTTC. This sequence encodes CATSREPTGANEQFF.

The chain recombines TRBV29-1 with TRBJ2-7; 7 positions match TRBD2. CDR3 length equals 14 residues. Germline CDR1 reads SQVTM; CDR2 reads ANQGSEA. V was pared by 3 bases and J by 5 bases, with 10 bases of the junction left unmatched. CDR3 DNA: TGCAGCGTTGAGACGGAGGGAGGGACGGACGAGCAGTACTTC. Its protein is CSVETEGGTDEQYF.

The chain joins TRBV29-1 to TRBJ1-4; no reliable D call. The CDR3 sequence is 14 residues long. Trimming stripped 7 bases from V and 9 bases from J, with 21 bases between. Germline CDR1 reads SQVTM; CDR2 reads ANQGSEA. CDR3 sequence reads: CSGVVASGNQKLFF. The CDR3, as DNA: TGCAGCGGAGTTGTGGCATCGGGGAATCAAAAACTGTTTTTT.

J is TRBJ1-1 and V is TRBV5-8; no reliable D call. Germline V lookup: CDR1 SGHTS, CDR2 YDEGEE. The CDR3 has 14 residues. Between the trimmed V and J ends, which lost 2 bases and 1 base, there was a span of 9 bases. The CDR3 is CASSFGVGNTEAFF. The CDR3 DNA reads as TGTGCCAGCAGCTTCGGAGTAGGGAACACTGAAGCTTTCTTT.

This sequence joins TRBV7-9 and TRBJ1-1, with D perhaps TRBD1 (6 bases). V lost 9 bases and J 5 bases, leaving 16 bases between the germline ends. The length of the CDR3 is 13 residues. Germline loops: CDR1 SEHNR, CDR2 FQNEAQ (reference sequence). The CDR3 region has the DNA TGTGCCAGTATAAGGGGGGCCCGGACTGAAGCTTTCTTT. Encoded protein: CASIRGARTEAFF.